Sequencing of this TCR beta chain was carried out in a study of CD8+ T cells in alopecia areata (dated by TCRdb to about 2018). For the wider study: The treated patients took part in an open-label pilot trial in which moderate-to-severe alopecia areata was treated with oral tofacitinib at 5 to 10 mg twice daily. On the human side, TCRbeta sequencing was run on scalp tissue and on sorted CD4+ and CD8+ peripheral blood T cells from healthy controls and from alopecia areata patients with either patchy or totalis/universalis disease. Patients received tofacitinib for 6 to 18 months and were then followed off drug for 6 months to check for delayed response and recurrence. Tofacitinib-treated patients had biopsies at baseline and at 4 and 24 weeks of treatment, with a later scalp biopsy in several patients. The study used high-throughput TCRbeta sequencing to examine T cell clonal expansion in alopecia areata, in both the C3H/HeJ mouse model and human patients. TCRbeta CDR3 regions were amplified by immunoSEQ multiplex PCR using 35 Vbeta forward and 13 Jbeta reverse primers. Scalp clonality was compared among normal scalp (n=4), patchy alopecia areata scalp (n=8), and alopecia totalis/universalis scalp (n=8). In treated patients, disease severity was measured using the SALT score, which gives the percentage of scalp surface area affected. RNA was extracted with the PAXgene miRNA kit for fixed scalp, the miRNeasy kit for PBMCs, and the RNeasy kit for mouse skin.

Comment on this clone: Its antigen is currently not known. No per-base quality is available; no much larger clone lies one base away.

The V and J ends are trimmed by 6 bases and 6 bases, leaving 12 bases between them. Taken from cysteine to phenylalanine, the CDR3 has 12 residues. The retained sequence is limited to the CDR3, 36 bases, with the frame set at the first base. CDR1 and CDR2 are read off the germline V gene as SQVTM and ANQGSEA. The library relied on the immunoSEQ multiplex PCR assay. To provide template for TCR sequencing, every sample had RNA extracted and reverse transcribed into cDNA. SuperScript III was used to make first-strand cDNA, primed with a 2:1 mix of oligo-dT and random hexamers. A synthetic immune receptor repertoire was used to gauge amplification bias, and whatever bias remained was removed computationally. The paper's processing steps were these. Raw reads were preprocessed to remove errors, and CDR3 was defined according to IMGT conventions as the region from the conserved cysteine to phenylalanine. Clonality was computed as 1 minus the Shannon entropy, with the entropy normalized by log2 of the number of productive unique TCRs. Scalp TCRbeta sequences were cross-referenced with sorted blood CD4 and CD8 repertoires so that the CD4 or CD8 identity of scalp clones could be inferred. TCRdb re-hosts the immuneACCESS table, in-frame sequences only. Its copies lack some clones; in the studies checked, an unresolved V gene accounts for under half of them, and the cause for the rest is not known. V, J and clone size are those of that table, while D and trimming were read from the DNA. The sample table shows 180,000 or so clones, and approximately 59% are seen once. The ten largest clones add up to 15% to 20% of the sample.

What the treatment or condition label conveys for this sample: oral pan-JAK inhibitor, 5-10 mg twice daily. Lesional scalp punch biopsies and peripheral blood were obtained from alopecia areata patients. PBMCs were isolated by density centrifugation and stained for CD3, CD4 and CD8, after which CD4+ and CD8+ T cells were sorted on a FACSAria. What the authors observed across the whole study: Scalp TCR repertoire analysis is complicated because resident alphabeta T cells in normal human skin are also sequenced, whereas mouse skin is dominated by gammadelta T cells. TCR sequences shared between patients were less clear than in mice, possibly partly because of HLA diversity in the patient population. The treated cohort was small, with a single nonresponder, so links between baseline CD8+ expansion and response need larger studies. Many expanded lesional clones were found to persist in scalp and blood during tofacitinib treatment, and relapse after treatment cessation may be partly explained by this persistence. Scalp clonality and the number of expanded CD8+ clones among the top 100 scalp clones were significantly decreased by tofacitinib. Lesional scalp, especially in alopecia totalis/universalis, showed higher clonality and more expanded CD8+ clones than normal scalp, suggesting antigenic drive.

The chain is encoded by TRBV29-1 joined to TRBJ2-1; the D gene is perhaps TRBD1, on 6 matching bases. The sequence derives from a human donor with alopecia areata. The sequencing here drew on CD4+ T cells sorted from blood, taken between weeks 55 and 65, from a patient treated with tofacitinib. The nucleotide sequence is given as TGCAGCGTGACCGGACAGCTCAATGAGCAGTTCTTC. The resulting protein is CSVTGQLNEQFF.